This T cell receptor beta chain was recorded in a study of shared clonotypes between healthy human individuals. Across the study: The cohort had a couple of women and three men, ages 18 to 49.

Findings of the study overall: Genetic and exposure-history diversity was limited by the few donors.

Concerning this clone itself: The antigen is unknown.

At deep level, the assay was performed. This table comes from immunoSEQ multiplex PCR, and its TCRdb copy is limited to in-frame clones, with some not included. The table lists 550,000 to 850,000 clones, around 77% of them singletons. This receptor was identified in a woman under 40 in good health. The sample was memory CD4+ T cells sorted from blood. Subset here: CD45RA-negative fraction.

The CDR3 region is CASSLPPTDTQYF. Written as DNA, the CDR3 is TGTGCCAGCAGTTTACCTCCAACAGATACGCAGTATTTT. This chain links TRBV28 with TRBJ2-3; D unresolved. V was clipped by 2 bases and J by 3 bases, with 6 bases between them. This CDR3 is built from 13 residues. Germline-derived CDR1 and CDR2 are MDHEN and SYDVKM. The full variable domain, with the rest looked up from reference TRBV28 and TRBJ2-3, is DVKVTQSSRYLVKRTGEKVFLECVQDMDHENMFWYRQDPGLGLRLIYFSYDVKMKEKGDIPEGYSVSREKKERFSLILESASTNQTSMYLCASSLPPTDTQYFGPGTRLTVL.